This record concerns one T cell receptor (beta chain) sequence. Its antigen is undetermined. CDR1 SGHNT and CDR2 YENEEA come from the germline V gene. V shed 3 bases, J shed 1 base, and the junction held 6 bases outside the gene matches. The CDR3 contains 15 residues. This entry belongs to a study of shared clonotypes between healthy human individuals. Broader study findings: What naive subsets generally showed was a larger estimated richness than memory subsets showed.

The repertoire was sequenced with immunoSEQ multiplex PCR; TCRdb's copy has only in-frame clones and lacks some. This sample has over 400,000 clones; 90% to 97% occur once, and the top ten carry 0.055% to 0.075%. This TCR came from a woman in her twenties or thirties in good health. This chain links TRBV11-3 with TRBJ2-7, with TRBD1 identical over 7 bases. Sequencing was carried out using naive CD4+ T cells sorted from blood. Sample subset: CD45RA+ positively selected. CDR3 bases: TGTGCCAGCAGCTTTAACGGGGACAGATCCTACGAGCAGTACTTC. This gives the protein CASSFNGDRSYEQYF.